Following are 5 T cell receptor beta chains from one sample sequenced in a study of T cells in Graves' hyperthyroidism and ophthalmopathy. From RNA transcripts, TCR beta CDR3 regions were amplified. HTBI primers were used for first-round RT-PCR of the TCR CDR3. MiXCR, applied by TCRdb to the multiplex PCR reads, yields one record per CDR3 protein. This sample has about 610,000 distinct CDR3 sequences; 46% occur once, and the top ten carry about 7.8%. The material sequenced was peripheral blood or thyroid tissue (not recorded which). The receptors derive from a woman aged 18-29 years with Graves' hyperthyroidism.

A remark on this clonotype: Mismatch with germline at one junction end may stem from a read error. V usage is TRBV29-1 and J usage is TRBJ2-6; D is ambiguous. Per the germline V gene, CDR1 is SQVTM and CDR2 is ANQGSEA. The CDR3 covers 10 residues. This CDR3 is CSAGDNVLTF. The CDR3 nucleotides are TGCAGCGCTGGGGACAACGTCCTGACTTTC.

J is TRBJ2-1 and V is TRBV7-9, with unresolved D. The CDR3 loop spans 11 amino acids. The germline V and J ends were trimmed by 5 bases and 11 bases, with 10 bases remaining between them. The V gene's germline CDR1 is SEHNR and CDR2 FQNEAQ (reference sequence). CDR3 residues: CASSPGVQQFF. In DNA, the CDR3 is TGTGCCAGCAGCCCTGGGGTTCAGCAGTTCTTC.

This clonotype appeared many times. The chain combines TRBV19 with TRBJ1-5; D gene unclear. Germline V gives CDR1 LNHDA, CDR2 SQIVND (reference sequence). Trimming removed 1 base from V and 5 bases from J, with 3 bases in between. This CDR3 spans 12 amino acids. CDR3 nucleotides: TGTGCCAGTAGTATAGTTCATCAGCCCCAGCATTTT. It specifies CASSIVHQPQHF.

For this clonotype: The conserved closing phenylalanine or tryptophan is absent in this CDR3, likely reflecting a read error. The DNA is omitted, as the CDR3 cannot be located on it reliably, and the CDR3 follows TCRdb's listing. The chain carries TRBV7-9 and TRBJ2-7; the D segment call TRBD2 is taken from the table without a DNA check. From its first to its last residue, the CDR3 has 9 amino acids. Germline V lookup: CDR1 SEHNR, CDR2 FQNEAQ (reference sequence). Here the CDR3 reads CASSVRLAG.

Turning to this clonotype: A much larger clonotype is one base distant, so this may be a read error. This chain links TRBV7-8 with TRBJ1-5, with 10 bases fitting TRBD1. CDR1 and CDR2 from the germline V gene are SGHVS and FQNEAQ. The junction had 3 bases not matched to a gene; V was cut back by 4 bases and J by 3 bases. This CDR3 has 15 amino acids. The CDR3 sequence is CASSWTGGINQPQHF. DNA of the CDR3: TGTGCCAGCAGCTGGACAGGGGGTATCAATCAGCCCCAGCATTTT.